A single sample gave rise to the 19 T cell receptor beta chains below, sequenced in a study of response to subunit inactivated influenza vaccine. One entry per CDR3 protein results from TCRdb running MiXCR on the RT-PCR reads. The table has roughly 460,000 distinct CDR3 sequences, approximately 9.9% seen once. The specimen was PBMCs from blood, collected 35 to 45 days after vaccination. The receptors were sampled from a man aged 50 to 60 who received an inactivated influenza vaccine.

The chain combines TRBV6-2 or TRBV6-3 with TRBJ1-1; a possible D gene is TRBD1 (6 bases). V shed 9 bases and J shed 3 bases, with 20 bases lying between them. Germline CDR1 and CDR2: MNHEY and SVGEGT. There are 15 residues in the CDR3. CDR3 DNA: TGTGCCAGTAGGCGGGACACCTTATTGCACACTGAAGCTTTCTTT. Translation gives CASRRDTLLHTEAFF.

The genes are TRBV27 and TRBJ2-7, with D unclear. CDR3 size: 14 residues. The V and J ends lost 3 bases and 0 bases respectively, with 9 bases between them. Germline V gene sequence: CDR1 MNHEY, CDR2 SMNVEV (reference sequence). The CDR3 nucleotides are TGTGCCAGCAGTTTCGGACCCACCTCCTACGAGCAGTACTTC. The encoded protein is CASSFGPTSYEQYF.

This clonotype was counted ten times or more. This chain connects TRBV24-1 to TRBJ2-5; D is possibly TRBD2 (7 bases). Germline values: CDR1 KGHDR, CDR2 SFDVKD. The CDR3 has 16 residues. Deletions cut 1 base from V and 5 bases from J, with 16 bases between. The CDR3 reads CATSDLMFGGQETQYF. CDR3 coding DNA: TGTGCCACCAGTGATTTAATGTTCGGGGGGCAGGAGACCCAGTACTTC.

This sequence joins TRBV12-3 or TRBV12-4 and TRBJ1-2; D not resolved. Between the trimmed V and J ends, which lost 3 bases and 6 bases, there was a span of 14 bases. The CDR3 has 14 residues. CDR3 sequence reads: CASSFVRGGHGYTF. As DNA, the CDR3 is TGTGCCAGCAGTTTTGTCCGCGGAGGCCATGGCTACACCTTC.

As regards this clonotype: The junction differs from germline at one of its ends, possibly a read error. V gene TRBV28 combines with J gene TRBJ2-3, with TRBD2 matching 10 bases. The CDR3 length is 18 residues. Germline CDR1 reads MDHEN; CDR2 reads SYDVKM. CDR3 loop: CARSLVIPLAGGTDTQYF. As DNA, the CDR3 is TGTGCCCGCAGTTTAGTTATACCGCTAGCGGGAGGCACAGATACGCAGTATTTT.

The chain recombines TRBV2 with TRBJ2-7; D not resolved. V was pared by 8 bases and J by 3 bases, with 8 bases between. Germline V lookup: CDR1 SNHLY, CDR2 FYNNEI. The CDR3 length is 11 residues. DNA for the CDR3: TGTGCCAGCCTTACGGACTACGAGCAGTACTTC. Translation: CASLTDYEQYF.

This rearrangement joins TRBV6-1 to TRBJ2-5; TRBD2 agrees at 9 bases. Per germline, CDR1 MNHNS and CDR2 SASEGT. V was clipped by 6 bases and J by 6 bases; unmatched bases: 5. This CDR3 is 13 amino acids long. The CDR3 reads CASRPGLAQTQYF. The CDR3 coding sequence is TGTGCCAGCAGACCGGGACTAGCTCAGACCCAGTACTTC.

Comment on this clonotype: At one end, the junction sequence differs from germline, possibly due to a read error. The V call is TRBV29-1, the J call TRBJ2-5, with D possibly matching TRBD1 (6 bases). The CDR3 runs to 13 residues. Germline CDR1 and CDR2: SQVTM and ANQGSEA. The CDR3 region has the DNA TGCAGCTTTGAACAGGGAATGGAGGAGACCCAGTACTTC. Encoded protein: CSFEQGMEETQYF.

The chain uses TRBV2 and TRBJ2-1, with a tentative D call TRBD2 (6 bases). V was cut by 3 bases and J by 9 bases, with 15 bases left in between. Germline V gene sequence: CDR1 SNHLY, CDR2 FYNNEI. The CDR3 length is 14 residues. The CDR3 DNA is TGTGCCAGCAGTGAGGAGGGGCGCTTAGGTGAGCAGTTCTTC. Its protein is CASSEEGRLGEQFF.

The chain uses TRBV28 and TRBJ2-4, with 8 bases identical to TRBD1. The CDR3 extends over 13 amino acids. Germline V gene data show CDR1 as MDHEN and CDR2 as SYDVKM. With V trimmed by 3 bases and J by 7 bases, 2 bases remained unmatched. The CDR3 DNA follows: TGTGCCAGCAGTTTTCGGACAGGGAACATTCAGTACTTC. As protein: CASSFRTGNIQYF.

The V call is TRBV18, the J call TRBJ2-7; 9 bases fit TRBD2. Losses at the gene ends were 0 bases for V and 1 base for J; bases not matched to a gene: 4. The CDR3 covers 16 residues. The germline CDR1 and CDR2 sequences are KGHSH and LQKENI. The DNA for the CDR3 is TGTGCCAGCTCACCACCGACTAGCGGAATATCCTACGAGCAGTACTTC. It translates to CASSPPTSGISYEQYF.

This clonotype was found a few times. V and J are TRBV12-3 or TRBV12-4 and TRBJ1-2; D remains ambiguous. The germline V and J ends were trimmed by 0 bases and 7 bases, with 6 bases remaining between them. This CDR3 has 12 amino acids. CDR3 in DNA: TGTGCCAGCAGTTTAGCGCTTGGTGGCTACACCTTC. Translated: CASSLALGGYTF.

The chain carries TRBV12-3 or TRBV12-4 and TRBJ1-5; D unclear. Trimming shortened V by 2 bases and J by 4 bases, and 9 bases separated the two germline ends. The CDR3 totals 14 residues. Here the CDR3 DNA reads TGTGCCAGCAGTTTATCTATGGGGAATCAGCCCCAGCATTTT. It translates to CASSLSMGNQPQHF.

In its sample, this clonotype was seen many times. V and J are TRBV28 and TRBJ2-5; 8 bases fit TRBD2. V lost 10 bases, J lost 4 bases, and 5 bases stayed unmatched. The germline gives CDR1 MDHEN, CDR2 SYDVKM. The CDR3 has 12 amino acids. The DNA for the CDR3 is TGTGCCACGCGGGAGGCTCGAGAGACCCAGTACTTC. Amino acid sequence: CATREARETQYF.

In its sample, this clonotype was seen a few times. The chain has TRBV7-2 and TRBJ1-2; possible D gene TRBD1, 5 bases. V lost 3 bases and J lost 3, with 11 bases in between. The CDR3 has 14 residues. Germline loops: CDR1 SGHTA, CDR2 FQGNSA. In DNA, the CDR3 is TGTGCCAGCAGCTTGGGGGATAAGTACTATGGCTACACCTTC. It encodes CASSLGDKYYGYTF.

The table lists this clonotype with many counts. The chain combines TRBV3-1 with TRBJ2-3; 14 bases map to TRBD2. The CDR3 is made up of 16 amino acids. After removal of 7 bases from V and 4 bases from J, the junction contained 7 bases not matched to a gene. CDR1 LGHDT and CDR2 YNNKEL come from the germline V gene (reference sequence). The CDR3 protein is CASTRLAGGPSDTQYF. For the CDR3, the DNA is TGTGCCAGCACACGACTAGCGGGAGGGCCATCAGATACGCAGTATTTT.

J is TRBJ1-6 and V is TRBV28; maybe TRBD1 (6 bases). Germline CDR1 reads MDHEN; CDR2 reads SYDVKM. V was pared by 6 bases and J by 6 bases, with 12 bases between. The CDR3 covers 14 residues. CDR3 amino acids: CASSPGQSNSPLHF. For the CDR3, the DNA is TGTGCCAGCAGCCCTGGACAGTCTAATTCACCCCTCCACTTT.

This chain uses TRBV4-3 with TRBJ2-3; D remains unclear. Germline lookup yields CDR1 LGHNA and CDR2 YSLEER. The CDR3 covers 15 residues. Trimming took off 0 bases at V and 2 bases at J, with 9 bases between the two ends. CDR3 protein: CASSQDVLYTDTQYF. Written as DNA, the CDR3 is TGCGCCAGCAGCCAAGACGTGCTGTACACAGATACGCAGTATTTT.

This chain joins TRBV9 and TRBJ2-3; 11 bases align to TRBD2. V gave up 0 bases and J gave up 4 bases; unmatched junction bases: 1. The CDR3 is made up of 15 amino acids. Germline loops: CDR1 SGDLS, CDR2 YYNGEE. CDR3 amino acids: CASSVELAGADTQYF. CDR3 DNA: TGTGCCAGCAGCGTAGAACTAGCGGGGGCAGATACGCAGTATTTT.